This TCR beta chain is from a study of siplizumab effects on memory and regulatory T cells. Study observations and caveats: Proliferating Tregs from siplizumab cultures lacked functional confirmation of suppression.

Sequencing used immunoSEQ multiplex PCR; TCRdb keeps in-frame clones, though not all of them. Counted here are about 110,000 clones, under 95% occurring once; the ten biggest clones make up less than 0.35%. This CDR3 comprises 13 residues. Germline V CDR1 and CDR2: LNHDA, SQIVND (reference sequence). The V end was cut by 5 bases, the J end by 5 bases, with 10 bases between. On this clone itself: The antigen is undetermined.

The clonotype comes from a human donor in good health. Sample: CD4+ T cells sorted from blood. This chain connects TRBV19 to TRBJ1-5; D unresolved. CDR3 sequence (DNA): TGTGCCAGTAGTTATACTGTAGATCAGCCCCAGCATTTT. Translated: CASSYTVDQPQHF.